This T cell receptor (beta chain) appears in the sequencing data of a study of blood T cell repertoires in COVID-19. Study-wide context: Italy, Spain and the United States were the sources of the convalescent and acute COVID-19 samples. T cells, B-cell-depleted T cells, or PBMCs provided the cDNA or gDNA that served as material.

This clone has a handful of counts. Some clones are missing from TCRdb's copy, which holds only in-frame ones; the method was immunoSEQ multiplex PCR. The repertoire consists of around 60,000 clones, with around 80% occurring once and the leading ten covering approximately 7%. This clonotype originated in a man aged 55 to 70 with acute or convalescent COVID-19. Sequences were obtained from peripheral blood.

The CDR3 DNA is TGCGCCAGCAGCGGACAGGGGGCTACCGGGGAGCTGTTTTTT. Residues: CASSGQGATGELFF. This chain joins TRBV10-1 and TRBJ2-2; 11 nucleotides line up with TRBD1. This CDR3 is built from 14 residues. V lost 6 bases and J lost 5; bases outside the gene matches: 2. CDR1 and CDR2 (germline): WNHNN, SYGVQD (reference sequence).